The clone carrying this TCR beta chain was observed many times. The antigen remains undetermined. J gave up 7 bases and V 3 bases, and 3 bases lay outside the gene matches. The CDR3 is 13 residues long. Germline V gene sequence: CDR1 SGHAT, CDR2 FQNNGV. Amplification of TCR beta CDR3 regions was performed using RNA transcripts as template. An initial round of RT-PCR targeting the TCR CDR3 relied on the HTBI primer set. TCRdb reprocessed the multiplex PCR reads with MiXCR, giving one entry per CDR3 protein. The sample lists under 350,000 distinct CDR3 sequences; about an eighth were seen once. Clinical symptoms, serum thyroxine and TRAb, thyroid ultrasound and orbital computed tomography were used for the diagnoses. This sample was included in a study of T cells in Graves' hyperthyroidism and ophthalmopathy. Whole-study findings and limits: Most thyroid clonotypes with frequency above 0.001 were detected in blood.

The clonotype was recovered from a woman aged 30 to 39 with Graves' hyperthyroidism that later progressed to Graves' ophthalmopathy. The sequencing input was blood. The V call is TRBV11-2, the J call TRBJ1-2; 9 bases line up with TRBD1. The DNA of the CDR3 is TGTGCCAGCAGCTTGGGGACAGGGTCTGGCTACACCTTC. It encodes CASSLGTGSGYTF.